Listed below are T cell receptor beta chains from one sample, sequenced in a study of T cells after yellow fever vaccination. A single record per CDR3 protein comes from TCRdb applying MiXCR to the 5' RACE reads. The sample has 450,000 to 550,000 distinct CDR3 sequences, roughly 21% seen once. The sequences come from PBMCs, collected 15 days after the yellow fever booster vaccination. Source of these receptors: a young man who received the YFV17D yellow fever vaccine. CDR3s include the opening cysteine and the closing phenylalanine or tryptophan. D genes are given only for firm matches. Size values are once, few and many counts, or a class for expanded clones, and some rows have none.

TRBJ1-2,TRBV5-6,TRBD1,few,CASSLGGQAYYGYTF,TGTGCCAGCAGCTTGGGAGGACAGGCCTATTATGGCTACACCTTC
TRBJ2-3,TRBV7-2,TRBD2,-,CASSLDRLAGMYTQYF,TGTGCCAGCAGCTTAGATCGTCTAGCGGGAATGTATACGCAGTATTTT
TRBJ2-6,TRBV5-1,-,-,CASSSLYQKPGANVLTF,TGCGCCAGCAGCTCCCTTTACCAAAAGCCGGGGGCCAACGTCCTGACTTTC
TRBJ1-5,TRBV18,-,few,CASSAPDQPQHF,TGTGCCAGCTCAGCTCCTGATCAGCCCCAGCATTTT
TRBJ2-7,TRBV30,-,-,CAWSDERAYARRNYEQYF,TGTGCCTGGAGTGACGAGAGGGCCTACGCAAGAAGAAACTACGAGCAGTACTTC
TRBJ2-2,TRBV11-2,-,few,CASSLMSPGELFF,TGTGCCAGCAGCTTAATGTCCCCCGGGGAGCTGTTTTTT
TRBJ2-7,TRBV24-1,-,-,CATSETVADEQYF,TGTGCCACCAGTGAAACAGTCGCCGACGAGCAGTACTTC
TRBJ2-7,TRBV10-3,TRBD2,-,CAIRDGTSGTYEQYF,TGTGCCATCAGGGACGGGACTAGCGGAACCTACGAGCAGTACTTC
TRBJ2-1,TRBV7-8,TRBD2,few,CASSLPGLAFSWEQFF,TGTGCCAGCAGCCTTCCGGGACTAGCATTTTCGTGGGAGCAGTTCTTC
TRBJ1-5,TRBV11-2,TRBD1,few,CASSQGAGVQPQHF,TGTGCCAGCAGCCAGGGGGCTGGGGTTCAGCCCCAGCATTTT
TRBJ2-2,TRBV20-1,-,-,CSARKTGTGELFF,TGCAGTGCTAGGAAAACGGGCACCGGGGAGCTGTTTTTT
TRBJ2-7,TRBV6-1,TRBD2,-,CASSEGLAGGLRPYEQYF,TGTGCCAGCAGTGAAGGACTAGCGGGAGGCCTTCGTCCCTACGAGCAGTACTTC
TRBJ2-3,TRBV20-1,-,-,CSANSGGLHTQYF,TGCAGTGCTAACTCTGGGGGCCTCCATACGCAGTATTTT
TRBJ2-1,TRBV7-2,-,few,CASSPALEQFF,TGTGCCAGCAGCCCCGCCCTTGAGCAGTTCTTC
TRBJ2-3,TRBV7-9,-,-,CASSIVADTQYF,TGTGCCAGCAGCATAGTGGCAGATACGCAGTATTTT
TRBJ2-7,TRBV20-1,-,-,CSATRQNYEQYF,TGCAGTGCTACCCGACAGAACTACGAGCAGTACTTC
TRBJ2-7,TRBV4-1,-,-,CASSHPGERAYEQYF,TGCGCCAGCAGCCACCCAGGGGAGAGGGCCTACGAGCAGTACTTC
TRBJ1-1,TRBV10-3,-,few,CAISETRAQAFF,TGTGCCATCAGTGAAACCCGAGCTCAAGCTTTCTTT
TRBJ2-3,TRBV30,-,few,CAWSHGADTQYF,TGTGCCTGGAGTCACGGGGCAGATACGCAGTATTTT
TRBJ2-1,TRBV9,-,-,CASSTGRHNEQFF,TGTGCCAGCAGCACCGGACGGCACAATGAGCAGTTCTTC
TRBJ2-5,TRBV5-1,-,-,CASSLVLGLQETQYF,TGCGCCAGCAGCTTGGTCTTGGGACTGCAAGAGACCCAGTACTTC
TRBJ2-7,TRBV18,TRBD1,-,CASYPTGGNSEQYF,TGTGCCAGCTACCCGACAGGGGGTAACTCCGAGCAGTACTTC
TRBJ2-7,TRBV19,TRBD2,few,CASSMTSGLFPYEQYF,TGTGCCAGTAGCATGACTAGCGGGCTGTTCCCCTACGAGCAGTACTTC
TRBJ2-7,TRBV7-2,-,few,CASSLVSGRDEQYF,TGTGCCAGCAGCTTAGTATCGGGTCGGGACGAGCAGTACTTC
TRBJ2-2,TRBV7-2,TRBD1,-,CASSRGGTGNTGELFF,TGTGCCAGCAGCCGCGGTGGGACAGGGAACACCGGGGAGCTGTTTTTT
TRBJ2-3,TRBV5-4,-,few,CASSMDPGATDTQYF,TGTGCCAGCAGCATGGACCCGGGGGCTACAGATACGCAGTATTTT
TRBJ2-3,TRBV7-9,-,few,CASSYSGTSSSTDTQYF,TGTGCCAGCAGCTACTCCGGGACCTCATCCAGCACAGATACGCAGTATTTT
TRBJ2-1,TRBV3-1,-,-,CASSLGEKYNNEQFF,TGTGCCAGCAGTCTCGGGGAGAAGTATAACAATGAGCAGTTCTTC
TRBJ2-2,TRBV6-1,-,few,CASSTQEGSSNTGELFF,TGTGCCAGCAGTACCCAGGAGGGGAGCTCGAACACCGGGGAGCTGTTTTTT